This T cell receptor (beta chain) was observed in a study of beta chain features in type 1 diabetes. Study-wide background: All of the samples together had approximately 99 million sorted cells examined. Study outcomes and limitations: TCRB CDR3 length was moderately but significantly reduced in all four CD4+ subsets of Type 1 diabetes patients. In cDNA sequencing, cells with high TCR expression could be over-represented.

On this clone itself: Its antigen is as yet unknown.

CDR1 SGHNT and CDR2 YYREEE come from the germline V gene (reference sequence). This CDR3 region has 17 residues. V gave up 5 bases and J gave up 1 base, with 22 bases separating them. Purity (above 98%) was reached by all sorted populations. Expressed TCRB transcripts got sequenced, as all isolated RNA was reverse transcribed. TCRdb's table, derived via immunoSEQ multiplex PCR, lists solely in-frame clones and lacks some. The sample consists of some 290,000 clones, more than 13% of them appearing once. This clonotype originated in a young man with type 1 diabetes. Material: naive CD4+ T cells from blood. The chain combines TRBV5-4 with TRBJ2-7, with a tentative D call TRBD2 (5 bases). This CDR3 is CASSSKANSWTSYEQYF. As DNA, the CDR3 is TGTGCCAGCAGTTCTAAGGCCAACAGTTGGACTTCCTACGAGCAGTACTTC.